This TCR beta chain stems from a study of blood T cell repertoires in COVID-19. Looking at the study overall: Samples taken during acute and convalescent COVID-19 were collected in the United States, Italy and Spain. From T cells, B-cell-depleted T cells, or PBMCs came the material, which was cDNA or gDNA.

Original processing notes: Estimated nucleated cell counts came from reference gene primer amplification. Clones were sequenced by immunoSEQ multiplex PCR, and TCRdb holds only the in-frame ones, with some missing. V and J calls plus clone size are reproduced from that table; the DNA served to infer D and trimming. The table has about 400,000 clones, 89% seen once. This clone is a singleton in its sample. This CDR3 spans 16 amino acids. J was trimmed by 6 bases and V by 6 bases; bases with no gene match: 12. The germline V gene encodes CDR1 ENHRY and CDR2 SYGVKD. This sequence originates from a man aged 35-49 years with acute or convalescent COVID-19. This chain links TRBV10-3 with TRBJ2-2, with TRBD2 matching over 8 bases. The sample comprised peripheral blood. In DNA, the CDR3 is TGTGCCATCAGGGCTATAACTAGCGGCCGCGCCGGGGAGCTGTTTTTT. It codes for CAIRAITSGRAGELFF.